Below are 6 T cell receptor beta chains sequenced from a single sample in a study of OX40 agonist ivuxolimab in advanced cancers. Some clones are missing from TCRdb's copy, which holds only in-frame ones; the method was immunoSEQ multiplex PCR. This sample carries 55,000 to 75,000 clones, over 80% of them seen once, and the ten largest clones take roughly 3.8%. This material consisted of CD4+ or CD8+ T cells sorted from blood, taken in a trial of the OX40 agonist ivuxolimab. All receptors derive from an adult with an advanced solid tumor such as melanoma, head and neck, liver or kidney cancer.

The chain combines TRBV21-1 with TRBJ2-3; no check of the table's D call, TRBD1, against the DNA was made. TRBV21-1 is an annotated pseudogene. CDR3 size: 17 residues. Here the CDR3 reads CASSKGPRGAFTDTQYF. DNA of the CDR3: TGTGCCAGCAGCAAAGGCCCCAGGGGGGCCTTCACAGATACGCAGTATTTT.

This rearrangement joins TRBV6-5 to TRBJ2-7; D is undetermined. This CDR3 has 12 amino acids. Trimming left V 4 bases short and J 0 bases short, with 4 bases between. Germline V CDR1 and CDR2: MNHEY, SVGAGI. In DNA, the CDR3 is TGTGCCAGCAGTTTCCTCTCCTACGAGCAGTACTTC. Its translation is CASSFLSYEQYF.

V usage is TRBV7-7 and J usage is TRBJ2-2, with TRBD2 identical over 9 bases. CDR1 is SSHAT and CDR2 is FNYEAQ in the germline V gene (reference sequence). The CDR3 extends over 17 amino acids. The V gene end was trimmed by 5 bases and the J gene end by 1 base; junction bases not matched to a gene: 8. The CDR3 coding sequence is TGTGCCAGCAGCGCCCCGCGGGAGGGCGAGAACACCGGGGAGCTGTTTTTT. Amino acids: CASSAPREGENTGELFF. Looking up the rest from reference TRBV7-7 and TRBJ2-2 gives the full variable domain: GAGVSQSPRYKVTKRGQDVTLRCDPISSHATLYWYQQALGQGPEFLTYFNYEAQPDKSGLPSDRFSAERPEGSISTLTIQRTEQRDSAMYRCASSAPREGENTGELFFGEGSRLTVL.

This sequence joins TRBV11-2 and TRBJ1-1; D not resolved. The V gene lost 5 bases and the J gene lost 0 bases, with 7 bases spanning the gap. The CDR3 spans 13 residues. Per the germline V gene, CDR1 is SGHAT and CDR2 is FQNNGV. The CDR3 reads CASSPSMNTEAFF. The DNA for the CDR3 is TGTGCCAGCAGCCCCTCGATGAACACTGAAGCTTTCTTT.

V and J are TRBV25-1 and TRBJ1-2; D uncertain. V shed 7 bases and J shed 3 bases, with 12 bases lying between them. There are 13 residues in the CDR3. CDR1 and CDR2 from the germline V gene are MGHDK and SYGVNS. CDR3 nucleotide sequence: TGTGCCAGCAACCCTGCCGGCCACTATGGCTACACCTTC. Translation gives CASNPAGHYGYTF.

Points on this clone: Compared with germline, one end of the junction differs, possibly owing to a read error. This rearrangement joins TRBV7-9 to TRBJ1-4; 7 nucleotides match TRBD1. Germline V gene lookup returns CDR1 SEHNR and CDR2 FQNEAQ (reference sequence). The CDR3 runs 13 residues. The CDR3 DNA reads as TGTGCCAGCGGGACAGTAGAGAATGAGAAACTGTTTTTT. This gives the protein CASGTVENEKLFF.